These T cell receptor beta chains were read from a single sample in a study of T cell responses to AZD1222 COVID-19 vaccine. Produced via immunoSEQ multiplex PCR; TCRdb's table is partial and in-frame only. The sample shows some 150,000 clones, 70% to 90% of them seen only once. Sample: peripheral blood, taken on day 0 of AZD1222 vaccination. All receptors come from an adult in good health. Each CDR3 is given with its conserved first and last residue. The D gene is left open where the match is weak. Size is omitted from some rows. Given values are once, few, many or a class for expanded clones.

TRBJ2-1 | TRBV6-5 | once | NA | TGTGCCAGCAGTTACTCTCTAGCGCCAAACTACAATGAGCAGTTCTTC | CASSYSLAPNYNEQFF
TRBJ2-1 | TRBV4-3 | NA | TRBD2 | TGCGCCAGCAGCCAAGATCTGGGGAGACTAGCGTGGGACAATGAGCAGTTCTTC | CASSQDLGRLAWDNEQFF
TRBJ1-1 | TRBV5-6 | NA | NA | TGTGCCAGCAGCTTGTTCAGGGCGGGCTACACTGAAGCTTTCTTT | CASSLFRAGYTEAFF
TRBJ2-7 | TRBV4-1 | NA | NA | TGCGCCAGCAGCCATCTTACGGGGGCCGACGAGCAGTACTTC | CASSHLTGADEQYF
TRBJ1-1 | TRBV19 | NA | NA | TGTGCCAGCCTAACCGGGACTACCGGGACTGAAGCTTTCTTT | CASLTGTTGTEAFF
TRBJ1-2 | TRBV19 | NA | NA | TGTGCCAGTTACCACTCCGGGGATTTTTATGGCTACACCTTC | CASYHSGDFYGYTF
TRBJ1-6 | TRBV5-1 | NA | TRBD1 | TGCGCCAGCAGCTTGGCCGACAGGGGGATTTCACCCCTCCACTTT | CASSLADRGISPLHF
TRBJ2-2 | TRBV5-6 | NA | NA | TGTGCCAGCAGCTCCCTCAGGAACACCGGGGAGCTGTTTTTT | CASSSLRNTGELFF
TRBJ2-1 | TRBV10-3 | NA | TRBD2 | TGTGCCATCAGTAAACAGACTAGCGGGAGCCCCAATGAGCAGTTCTTC | CAISKQTSGSPNEQFF
TRBJ2-7 | TRBV27 | NA | NA | TGTGCCAGCAGTGGTCCACTAGCTTACGAGCAGTACTTC | CASSGPLAYEQYF
TRBJ1-1 | TRBV7-7 | NA | NA | TGTGCTAGCAGATTATACAGGGACGCCCCTGAAGCTTTCTTT | CASRLYRDAPEAFF
TRBJ2-7 | TRBV27 | NA | TRBD1 | TGTGCCAGCAGTTTATCGACAGGGGGGAGGCACGAGCAGTACTTC | CASSLSTGGRHEQYF
TRBJ2-1 | TRBV5-6 | NA | TRBD2 | TGTGCCAGCAGCTTGGGGGCAGGGAGGGTGCAGTTCTTC | CASSLGAGRVQFF
TRBJ2-7 | TRBV12-3/TRBV12-4 | NA | NA | TGTGCCAGCAGTTCCGGAGGGCCCTACGAGCAGTACTTC | CASSSGGPYEQYF
TRBJ1-2 | TRBV5-1 | NA | TRBD1 | TGCGCCAGCAGCTTGGAAGGGGGCAGTGGTAATGGCTACACCTTC | CASSLEGGSGNGYTF
TRBJ2-7 | TRBV2 | NA | TRBD1 | TGTGCCAGCGTAAGGACAGGGGGGATCTACGAGCAGTACTTC | CASVRTGGIYEQYF
TRBJ2-7 | TRBV7-2 | once | NA | TGTGCCAGCAGCTTAGCGGGCCGCTCCTACGAGCAGTACTTC | CASSLAGRSYEQYF
TRBJ1-1 | TRBV11-2 | NA | NA | TGTGCCAGCAGCTCCCCCCTATCGACCGGGAGGGCTGAAGCTTTCTTT | CASSSPLSTGRAEAFF
TRBJ1-5 | TRBV5-4 | NA | NA | TGTGCCAGCAGCACCGGGGGAGAGGGCCAGCCCCAGCATTTT | CASSTGGEGQPQHF
TRBJ2-3 | TRBV12-3/TRBV12-4 | NA | NA | TGTGCCAGCAGTTTAGGGACAGATACGCAGTATTTT | CASSLGTDTQYF
TRBJ1-2 | TRBV9 | NA | TRBD1 | TGTGCCAGCAGCAGGGGACAGGGGGATGGCTACACCTTC | CASSRGQGDGYTF
TRBJ2-2 | TRBV6-5 | NA | TRBD1 | TGTGCCTTCAAGGGGACAGCGAACACCGGGGAGCTGTTTTTT | CAFKGTANTGELFF
TRBJ1-3 | TRBV5-5 | NA | NA | TGTGCCAGCAGCTTTGGGGGGAGAAACACCATATATTTT | CASSFGGRNTIYF
TRBJ2-1 | TRBV7-2 | NA | NA | TGTGCCAGCAGCTTAGTAGGCGAGCGGGAGCAGTTCTTC | CASSLVGEREQFF
TRBJ1-1 | TRBV27 | NA | NA | TGTGCCAGCAGCTTTGGGACGGGACTTGAAGCTTTCTTT | CASSFGTGLEAFF
TRBJ1-1 | TRBV28 | NA | NA | TGTGCCAGCAGTTATCTAGGTTTGAACACTGAAGCTTTCTTT | CASSYLGLNTEAFF
TRBJ1-5 | TRBV7-9 | few | NA | TGTGCCAGCAGCTTAGGAGCGGGCAATCAGCCCCAGCATTTT | CASSLGAGNQPQHF
TRBJ2-3 | TRBV5-1 | NA | TRBD1 | TGCGCCAGCAGCTCCGGACAGGGAGTGGGCACAGATACGCAGTATTTT | CASSSGQGVGTDTQYF
TRBJ2-2 | TRBV19 | few | NA | TGTGCCAGTAGTATACTAGTATCCGGGGAGCTGTTTTTT | CASSILVSGELFF
TRBJ2-1 | TRBV15 | NA | NA | TGTGCCACCAGCCCGCTGTGGGATGGGACCAATGAGCAGTTCTTC | CATSPLWDGTNEQFF
TRBJ1-6 | TRBV27 | NA | NA | TGTGCCAGCAGTTTATCTGGCAGGGGTGGTAATTCACCCCTCCACTTT | CASSLSGRGGNSPLHF
TRBJ2-1 | TRBV4-1 | NA | TRBD2 | TGCGCCAGCAGCCAAGGGACTAGCGGGAGTGATGAGCAGTTCTTC | CASSQGTSGSDEQFF
TRBJ1-6 | TRBV14 | NA | TRBD1 | TGTGCCAGCAGCCCGGGGACAGGGTTTTCACCCCTCCACTTT | CASSPGTGFSPLHF
TRBJ2-3 | TRBV15 | NA | NA | TGTGCCACCAGCAGAAAGAAGACGACAGCCTCTAGCACAGATACGCAGTATTTT | CATSRKKTTASSTDTQYF
TRBJ2-3 | TRBV19 | NA | NA | TGTGCCAGTAGTGATGGAGGCGGAGGCCAGTATTTT | CASSDGGGGQYF
TRBJ1-1 | TRBV3-1/TRBV3-2 | NA | NA | TGTGCCAGCAGCCAAGATGGCCACAGGAACACTGAAGCTTTCTTT | CASSQDGHRNTEAFF
TRBJ1-2 | TRBV7-2 | NA | NA | TGTGCCAGCAGCTTAGCAGGGGGGGAGCCCTATGGCTACACCTTC | CASSLAGGEPYGYTF
TRBJ1-1 | TRBV6-2/TRBV6-3 | NA | NA | TGTGCCAGCAGTTACTCGATCGGGGGGGCGAACACTGAAGCTTTCTTT | CASSYSIGGANTEAFF
TRBJ1-2 | TRBV7-2 | NA | NA | TGTGCCAGCAGCTCAACCGTACAGGGTTTGGGAGGCTACACCTTC | CASSSTVQGLGGYTF
TRBJ2-5 | TRBV30 | NA | NA | TGTGCCTGGAGTGGGGTACAGGCGGCAGTCGGGGGCCAAGAGACCCAGTACTTC | CAWSGVQAAVGGQETQYF
TRBJ2-7 | TRBV15 | NA | TRBD2 | TGTGCCACCAGCGGTAGACTAGCGGGAGGGCCTGAGCAGTACTTC | CATSGRLAGGPEQYF